This T cell receptor (beta chain) emerged from a study of cytomegalovirus exposure and HLA in healthy donors. About the study: Around 200 million T cells yielded 100 million to 130 million unique TCR beta sequences, as an earlier analysis found. Approximately 80 million unique TCRs from HLA-typed donors were held in an early data release. Whole-study results and caveats: Later analysis suggested links between common viral pathogens and several top significant clusters. In a later analysis, a genetic analysis reported fewer productive-TCR N-insertions in an Asian-associated ancestry cluster than the cohort average.

The CDR3 has 15 amino acids. The germline V gene has CDR1 MNHEY and CDR2 SMNVEV (reference sequence). V lost 0 bases to trimming and J lost 0 bases, with 6 bases between them. A multiplex PCR was run with 60 Vbeta primers and 13 Jbeta primers. The table came from immunoSEQ multiplex PCR; TCRdb's copy has only in-frame clones and leaves some out. This sample carries tens of thousands of clones, roughly 78% of them seen once, and the ten largest clones take about 4.4%. On this clone: Its antigen remains unknown.

The receptor comes from a male donor in good health and CMV-seropositive. The sequenced sample consisted of PBMCs. The chain uses TRBV27 and TRBJ2-1, with D perhaps TRBD2 (5 bases). In DNA, the CDR3 is TGTGCCAGCAGTTTATCGACTAACTCCTACAATGAGCAGTTCTTC. Translation gives CASSLSTNSYNEQFF.